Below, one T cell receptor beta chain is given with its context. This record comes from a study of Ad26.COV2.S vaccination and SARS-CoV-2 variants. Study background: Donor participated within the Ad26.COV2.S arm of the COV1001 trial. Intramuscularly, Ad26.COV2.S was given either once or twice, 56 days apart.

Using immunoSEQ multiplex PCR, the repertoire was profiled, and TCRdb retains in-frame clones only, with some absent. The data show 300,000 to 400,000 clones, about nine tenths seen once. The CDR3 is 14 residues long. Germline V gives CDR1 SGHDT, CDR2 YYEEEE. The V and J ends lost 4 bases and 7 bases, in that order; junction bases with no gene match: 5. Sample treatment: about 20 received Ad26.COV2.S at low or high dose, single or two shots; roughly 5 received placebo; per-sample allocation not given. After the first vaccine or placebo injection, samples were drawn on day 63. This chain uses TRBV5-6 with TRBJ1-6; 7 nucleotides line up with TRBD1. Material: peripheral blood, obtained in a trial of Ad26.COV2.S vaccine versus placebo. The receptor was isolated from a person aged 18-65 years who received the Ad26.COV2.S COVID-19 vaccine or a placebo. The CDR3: CASSPGQINSPLHF. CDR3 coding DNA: TGTGCCAGCAGCCCGGGACAGATAAATTCACCCCTCCACTTT.